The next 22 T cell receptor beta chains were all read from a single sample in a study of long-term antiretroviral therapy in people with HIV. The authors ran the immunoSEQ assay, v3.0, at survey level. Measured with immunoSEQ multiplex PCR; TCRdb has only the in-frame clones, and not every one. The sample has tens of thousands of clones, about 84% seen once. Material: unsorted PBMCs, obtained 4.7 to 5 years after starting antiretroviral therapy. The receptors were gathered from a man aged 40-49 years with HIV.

The chain's CDR3 is CASSPNLAGTGELFF. CDR3 in DNA: TGTGCCAGCAGCCCCAATCTAGCGGGCACCGGGGAGCTGTTTTTT. The rearrangement links TRBV7-3 to TRBJ2-2; 8 bases agree with TRBD2. This CDR3 is built from 15 residues. Germline CDR1 is SGHTA and CDR2 is FQGTGA. Trimming at V came to 5 bases and at J to 4 bases, leaving 6 bases not matched to a gene.

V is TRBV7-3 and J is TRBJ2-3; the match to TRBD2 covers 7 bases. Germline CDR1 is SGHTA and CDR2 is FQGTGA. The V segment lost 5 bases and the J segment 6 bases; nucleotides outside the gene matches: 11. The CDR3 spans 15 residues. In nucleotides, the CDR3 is TGTGCCAGCAGCCTGGCGGGGCTAGCGGCCGATACGCAGTATTTT. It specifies CASSLAGLAADTQYF.

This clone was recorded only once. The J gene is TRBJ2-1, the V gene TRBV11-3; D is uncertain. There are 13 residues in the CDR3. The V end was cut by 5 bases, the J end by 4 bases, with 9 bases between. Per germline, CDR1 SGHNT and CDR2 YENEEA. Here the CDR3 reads CASSHDRYNEQFF. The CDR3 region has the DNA TGTGCCAGCAGCCACGATAGATACAATGAGCAGTTCTTC.

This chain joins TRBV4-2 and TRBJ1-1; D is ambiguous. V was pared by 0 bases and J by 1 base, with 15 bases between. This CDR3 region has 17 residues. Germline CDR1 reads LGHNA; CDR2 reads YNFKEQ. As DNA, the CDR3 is TGTGCCAGCAGCCAAGATGATCGGCGGAATACGAACACTGAAGCTTTCTTT. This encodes CASSQDDRRNTNTEAFF.

The DNA of the CDR3 is TGTGCCAGTAGTATGGTGTTTAGCAATCAGCCCCAGCATTTT. The encoded protein is CASSMVFSNQPQHF. The chain combines TRBV19 with TRBJ1-5; D not certain. The V gene lost 3 bases and the J gene lost 0 bases, with 6 bases spanning the gap. Germline loops: CDR1 LNHDA, CDR2 SQIVND (reference sequence). The CDR3 has 14 residues.

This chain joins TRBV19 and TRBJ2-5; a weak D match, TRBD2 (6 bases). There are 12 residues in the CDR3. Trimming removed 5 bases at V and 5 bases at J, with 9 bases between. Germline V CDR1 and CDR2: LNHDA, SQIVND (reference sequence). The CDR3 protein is CASSWGEETQYF. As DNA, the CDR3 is TGTGCCAGTAGTTGGGGGGAGGAGACCCAGTACTTC.

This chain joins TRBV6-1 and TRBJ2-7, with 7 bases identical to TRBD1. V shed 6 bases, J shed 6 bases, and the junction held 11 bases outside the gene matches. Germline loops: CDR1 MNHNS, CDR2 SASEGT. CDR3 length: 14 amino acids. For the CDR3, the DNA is TGTGCCAGCAGGGCGCCGGGACAGACTTCCGAGCAGTACTTC. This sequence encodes CASRAPGQTSEQYF.

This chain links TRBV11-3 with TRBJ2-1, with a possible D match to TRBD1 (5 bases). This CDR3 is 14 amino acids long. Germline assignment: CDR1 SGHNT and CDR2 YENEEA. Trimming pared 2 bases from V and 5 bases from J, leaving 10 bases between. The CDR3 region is CASSLFDRNNEQFF. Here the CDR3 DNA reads TGTGCCAGCAGCTTATTTGACAGAAACAATGAGCAGTTCTTC.

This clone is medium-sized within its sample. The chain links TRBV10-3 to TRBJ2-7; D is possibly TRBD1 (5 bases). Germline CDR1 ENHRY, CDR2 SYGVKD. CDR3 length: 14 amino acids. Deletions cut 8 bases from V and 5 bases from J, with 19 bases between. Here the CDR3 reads CAISHEAAGNEQYF. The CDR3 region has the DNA TGTGCCATCTCCCACGAGGCCGCAGGGAACGAGCAGTACTTC.

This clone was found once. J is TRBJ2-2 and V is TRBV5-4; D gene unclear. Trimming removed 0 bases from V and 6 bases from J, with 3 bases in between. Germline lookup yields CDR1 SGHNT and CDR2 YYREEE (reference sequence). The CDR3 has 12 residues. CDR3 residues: CASSLGSGELFF. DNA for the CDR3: TGTGCCAGCAGCTTGGGCTCCGGGGAGCTGTTTTTT.

Here the CDR3 DNA reads TGCGCCAGCAGCTTGGACAGGGGGGGAACTGAAGCTTTCTTT. This translates into CASSLDRGGTEAFF. The chain joins TRBV5-1 to TRBJ1-1; 8 bases line up with TRBD1. Germline V lookup: CDR1 SGHRS, CDR2 YFSETQ. V lost 0 bases, J lost 5 bases, and 3 bases stayed unmatched. The CDR3 contains 14 residues. Full variable domain (missing parts from reference TRBV5-1 and TRBJ1-1): KAGVTQTPRYLIKTRGQQVTLSCSPISGHRSVSWYQQTPGQGLQFLFEYFSETQRNKGNFPGRFSGRQFSNSRSEMNVSTLELGDSALYLCASSLDRGGTEAFFGQGTRLTVV.

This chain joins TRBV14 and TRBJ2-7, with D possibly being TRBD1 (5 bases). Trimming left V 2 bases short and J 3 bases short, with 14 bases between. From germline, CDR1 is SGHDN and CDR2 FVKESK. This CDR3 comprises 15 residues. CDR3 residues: CASSQTGKVSYEQYF. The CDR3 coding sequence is TGTGCCAGCAGCCAAACAGGAAAGGTTAGCTACGAGCAGTACTTC.

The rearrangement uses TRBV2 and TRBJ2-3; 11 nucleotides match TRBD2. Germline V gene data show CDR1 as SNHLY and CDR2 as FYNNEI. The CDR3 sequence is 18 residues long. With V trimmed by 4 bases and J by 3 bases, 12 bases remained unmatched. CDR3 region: CASSGTGTSGRVTDTQYF. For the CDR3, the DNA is TGTGCCAGCAGTGGGACAGGTACTAGCGGGAGAGTAACAGATACGCAGTATTTT.

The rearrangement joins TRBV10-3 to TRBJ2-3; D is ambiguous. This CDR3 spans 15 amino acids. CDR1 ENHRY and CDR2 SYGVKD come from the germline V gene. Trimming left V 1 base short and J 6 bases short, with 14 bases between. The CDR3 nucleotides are TGTGCCATCAGTGAGTATAATACCAATACGGATACGCAGTATTTT. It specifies CAISEYNTNTDTQYF.

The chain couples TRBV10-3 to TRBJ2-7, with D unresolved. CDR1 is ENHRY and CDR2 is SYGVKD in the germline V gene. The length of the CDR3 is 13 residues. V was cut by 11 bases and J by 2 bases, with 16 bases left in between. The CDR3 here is CAVAQENPYEQYF. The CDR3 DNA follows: TGTGCCGTCGCCCAGGAGAACCCCTACGAGCAGTACTTC.

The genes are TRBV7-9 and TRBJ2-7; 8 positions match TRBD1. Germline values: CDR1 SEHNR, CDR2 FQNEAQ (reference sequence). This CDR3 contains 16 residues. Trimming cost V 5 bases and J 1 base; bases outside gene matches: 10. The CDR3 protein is CASSTTRDRRSYEQYF. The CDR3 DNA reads TGTGCCAGCAGCACCACCCGGGACAGGCGGTCCTACGAGCAGTACTTC.

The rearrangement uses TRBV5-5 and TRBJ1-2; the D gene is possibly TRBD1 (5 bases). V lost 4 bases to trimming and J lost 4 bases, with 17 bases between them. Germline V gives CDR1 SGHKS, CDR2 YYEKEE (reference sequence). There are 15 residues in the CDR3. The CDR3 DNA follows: TGTGCCAGCAGCATTCAGGGCGGGTCGAGCTATGGCTACACCTTC. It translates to CASSIQGGSSYGYTF. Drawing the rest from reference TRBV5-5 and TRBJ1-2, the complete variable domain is DAGVTQSPTHLIKTRGQQVTLRCSPISGHKSVSWYQQVLGQGPQFIFQYYEKEERGRGNFPDRFSARQFPNYSSELNVNALLLGDSALYLCASSIQGGSSYGYTFGSGTRLTVV.

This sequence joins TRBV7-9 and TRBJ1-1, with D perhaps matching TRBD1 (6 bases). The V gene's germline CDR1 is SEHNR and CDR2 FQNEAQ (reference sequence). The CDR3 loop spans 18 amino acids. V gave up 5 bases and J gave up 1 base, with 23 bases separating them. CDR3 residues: CASSPTPNDGQKNTEAFF. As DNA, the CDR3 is TGTGCCAGCAGCCCGACTCCAAATGACGGACAGAAGAACACTGAAGCTTTCTTT.

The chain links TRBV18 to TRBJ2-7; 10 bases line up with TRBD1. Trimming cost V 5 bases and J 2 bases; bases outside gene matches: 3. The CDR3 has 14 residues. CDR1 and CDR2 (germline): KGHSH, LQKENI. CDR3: CASSSDRGPYEQYF. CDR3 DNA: TGTGCCAGCTCATCTGACAGGGGGCCCTACGAGCAGTACTTC.

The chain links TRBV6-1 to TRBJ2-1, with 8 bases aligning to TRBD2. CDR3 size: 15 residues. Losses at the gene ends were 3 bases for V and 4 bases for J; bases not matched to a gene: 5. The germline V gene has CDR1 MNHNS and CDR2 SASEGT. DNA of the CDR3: TGTGCCAGCAGTGATTGGCTAGCGGGTTACAATGAGCAGTTCTTC. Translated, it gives CASSDWLAGYNEQFF.

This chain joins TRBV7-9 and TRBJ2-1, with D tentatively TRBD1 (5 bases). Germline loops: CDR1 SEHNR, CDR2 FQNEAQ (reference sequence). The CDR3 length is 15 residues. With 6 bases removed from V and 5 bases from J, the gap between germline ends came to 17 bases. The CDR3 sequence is CASSSARTQNNEQFF. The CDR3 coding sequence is TGTGCCAGCAGTTCAGCGAGGACACAAAACAATGAGCAGTTCTTC.

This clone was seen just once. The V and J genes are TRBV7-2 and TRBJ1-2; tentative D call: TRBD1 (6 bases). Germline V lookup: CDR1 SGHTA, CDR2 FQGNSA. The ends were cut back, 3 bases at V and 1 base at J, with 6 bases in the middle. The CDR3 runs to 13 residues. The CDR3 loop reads CASSLGHNYGYTF. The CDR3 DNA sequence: TGTGCCAGCAGCTTGGGACATAACTATGGCTACACCTTC.